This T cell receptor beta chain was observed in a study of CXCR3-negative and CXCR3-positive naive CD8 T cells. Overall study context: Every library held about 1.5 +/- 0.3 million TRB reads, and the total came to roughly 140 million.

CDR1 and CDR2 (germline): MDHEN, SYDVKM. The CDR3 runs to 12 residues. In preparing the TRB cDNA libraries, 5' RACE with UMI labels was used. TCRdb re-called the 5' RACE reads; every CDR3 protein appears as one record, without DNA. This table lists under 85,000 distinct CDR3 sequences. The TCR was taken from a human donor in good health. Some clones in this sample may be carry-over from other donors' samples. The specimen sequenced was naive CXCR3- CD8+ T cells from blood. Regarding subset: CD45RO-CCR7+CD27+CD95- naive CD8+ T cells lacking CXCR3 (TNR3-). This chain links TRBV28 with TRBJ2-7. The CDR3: CASKTASYEQYF.